This T cell receptor beta chain was sequenced in a study of T cell responses to AZD1222 COVID-19 vaccine. Study context: Second doses that came at about 4 or about 12 weeks were put together.

Points on this clone: Its antigen remains unidentified.

Study results and caveats: Donors were chiefly white British, with a greater number of females, and clonal diversity was perhaps underestimated. Spike was spanned by vaccine-associated CD4 TCRs, which were dominant at 160-218 and 743-854. Repertoires in all cases were sampled only once the peak T cell response had passed.

Profiled with immunoSEQ multiplex PCR; TCRdb holds only in-frame clones, not every one. Of some 140,000 clones listed, approximately 90% are singletons. This receptor was obtained from an adult in good health. Sequencing was performed on peripheral blood, taken on day 0 of AZD1222 vaccination.

CDR3: CASSERTGNSPLHF. DNA for the CDR3: TGTGCCAGCAGTGAAAGGACAGGAAATTCACCCCTCCACTTT. The chain uses TRBV2 and TRBJ1-6; 7 bases are a match to TRBD1. Germline V CDR1 and CDR2: SNHLY, FYNNEI. With 2 bases clipped from V and 7 bases from J, the junction kept 2 bases outside the gene matches. The CDR3 has 14 amino acids.